This TCR beta chain was obtained from a study of T cells in Graves' hyperthyroidism and ophthalmopathy (dated by TCRdb to the late 2010s). Describing the broader study: A discovery cohort of 95 to 100 patients, roughly 40 with Graves' ophthalmopathy and roughly 59 with stable Graves' hyperthyroidism, was used to find distinguishing TCR V-J signatures. Whether ophthalmopathy could be predicted prospectively was tested in an independent validation cohort made up of 18 to 20 hyperthyroidism patients plus 17 patients who later progressed to ophthalmopathy. The 100 discovery patients were randomly split 7:3 into training and test sets. In about 6 Graves' hyperthyroidism patients, the study also compared T-cell repertoires from thyroid tissue with T-cell repertoires from blood. Once sampling was done, hyperthyroidism patients were given methimazole at a starting dose of 30 mg daily, whereas ophthalmopathy patients were given high-dose intravenous methylprednisolone. The paper reports TCR Vbeta CDR3 sequencing of roughly 140 peripheral blood samples: fewer than 50 ophthalmopathy, around 80 hyperthyroidism and around 17 progressor patients. Broader findings and caveats from the paper: Sample size was not statistically predetermined, and blinding of investigators to group allocation was not performed. Most expanded thyroid clonotypes (frequency above 0.001) were also found in blood, which suggests that blood repertoires may mirror thyroid immune responses. In cross-validation, a model built on a 13 V-J signature told ophthalmopathy apart from stable hyperthyroidism with under 90% sensitivity and 81% to 82% specificity, and in testing the same model reached 80%/75%. During validation, the model predicted progression to ophthalmopathy a median of about 6.5 months ahead of onset, with around 71% sensitivity and roughly 72% specificity.

The TCR beta CDR3 regions were amplified from the RNA transcripts. The first round of RT-PCR for the TCR CDR3 was performed with the HTBI primer set and the Qiagen OneStep RT-PCR kit. Libraries were constructed in a second round of multiplex PCR, after which size selection and purification were performed. Sequencing of the libraries was done on an Illumina HiSeq2000 using paired-end 100 bp reads. Turning to the authors' computational methods: SOAPnuke was used to process the raw data, throwing out any read that contained adapters or uncalled bases, had a mean Phred below 15, or lacked an exact constant-primer or identifier match. COPE v1.2.5 was used to merge high-quality paired reads, and clonotypes were defined as unique nucleotide sequences. MiTCR v1.1 was used to align clonotypes to the IMGT TRBV, TRBD and TRBJ reference segments. The analysis included only V-J combinations with a frequency above 0.0001, which together covered more than 99% of the repertoires. The TCS score was defined as F50 (clonal expansion) divided by E x V (chaos), with BLOSUM62-based TCRdist calculated between CDR3 peptides within each V-J. Welch's t-statistics and random forest reduced 500 to 650 V-J features to about 13, which were used in a naive Bayes classifier (R e1071). The Morisita-Horn index was used to measure how similar the thyroid and blood repertoires were. The public sequencing data were trimmed at Q25 with fastp and processed into clonotypes with MiXCR by TCRdb, which kept only in-frame beta chains. Identical CDR3 proteins give one entry, which carries the most common genes and DNA. These V and J calls rely on TCRdb rather than the paper's analysis. Here the sample has fewer than 750,000 distinct CDR3 sequences; around 42% occur a single time. The biggest ten clones account for around 8% of the sample.

A word on this clonotype: Its cognate antigen has yet to be identified. The sample holds no much larger clone one base away, and base qualities are not on file.

Graves' hyperthyroidism was defined as stable when no progression to ophthalmopathy occurred over 18 months of follow-up. Hyperthyroidism patients were aged 18 to 65 years and newly diagnosed, with disease duration of less than 2 months. Exclusion was applied to patients with uncontrolled infections, other autoimmune diseases, pregnancy or lactation. Diagnoses were established on the basis of clinical symptoms, serum thyroxine and TRAb, thyroid ultrasound, and orbital computed tomography. Total RNA was extracted with Trizol reagent, and quality was checked on an Agilent 2100 Bioanalyzer. Measured from the cysteine to the phenylalanine, the CDR3 is 14 residues long. Just CDR3 DNA is preserved here, 42 bases in frame from base 1. Reading the germline V gene gives CDR1 SGDLS and CDR2 YYNGEE. Ends trimmed: V by 4 bases, J by 6 bases; bases unmatched to a gene: 4.

The rearranged chain carries TRBV9 and TRBJ1-4; 9 bases in between match TRBD1. The sequenced material came from peripheral blood or thyroid tissue (not recorded which). The clonotype was recovered from a woman between 18 and 29 years old with Graves' hyperthyroidism. The CDR3 reads CASSIGTGYEKLFF. Here is the DNA: TGTGCCAGCAGCATCGGGACAGGGTATGAAAAACTGTTTTTT.